The 31 T cell receptor beta chains below come from one sample, sequenced in a study of cytomegalovirus exposure and HLA in healthy donors (dated by TCRdb to 2017 to 2019). Library method: the immunoSEQ multiplex PCR assay. The multiplex PCR relied on a mix of 60 forward primers for TCR Vbeta segments and 13 reverse primers for TCR Jbeta segments. This immuneACCESS table, as held by TCRdb, lists in-frame sequences with V and J called but not all clones. Of the missing ones, under half trace to an unresolved V gene in checked studies; the others have no known cause. The table for this sample lists around 250,000 clones; approximately 80% of them were counted only once. About 8% of the sample comes from the top ten. Sequenced: PBMCs. These receptors were obtained from a woman in her sixties or seventies in good health and CMV-seropositive.

This clone was recorded only once. The chain uses TRBV7-9 and TRBJ2-1; D might be TRBD1 (6 bases). The CDR3 covers 15 residues. Germline lookup yields CDR1 SEHNR and CDR2 FQNEAQ (reference sequence). The V gene lost 4 bases and the J gene lost 6 bases, with 16 bases spanning the gap. In DNA, the CDR3 is TGTGCCAGCAGCTCCCCCGGGACACCGAGCAATGAGCAGTTCTTC. Translating it yields CASSSPGTPSNEQFF.

This chain uses TRBV28 with TRBJ2-1; D unclear. Germline-derived CDR1 and CDR2 are MDHEN and SYDVKM. This CDR3 is 12 amino acids long. Trimming shortened V by 6 bases and J by 7 bases, and 10 bases separated the two germline ends. In DNA form, the CDR3 reads TGTGCCAGCAGGCCGCAGGAAAATGAGCAGTTCTTC. Translating gives CASRPQENEQFF.

The chain couples TRBV5-6 to TRBJ2-5, with 12 bases fitting TRBD1. The DNA end lines up better with TRBJ2-7; the J call may be wrong. Germline V gene sequence: CDR1 SGHDT, CDR2 YYEEEE. The CDR3 contains 14 residues. CDR3 sequence reads: CASRGQGARDEQYF. The DNA of the CDR3 is TGTGCCAGCAGGGGACAGGGGGCGCGGGACGAGCAGTACTTC.

This chain connects TRBV9 to TRBJ2-3; 10 positions agree with TRBD2. The V and J ends lost 3 bases and 2 bases, in that order; junction bases with no gene match: 3. Germline V CDR1 and CDR2: SGDLS, YYNGEE. The CDR3 covers 15 residues. CDR3: CASSASGSPTDTQYF. The CDR3 DNA reads as TGTGCCAGCAGCGCTAGCGGGAGTCCCACAGATACGCAGTATTTT.

This clone was seen a few times. The chain is built from TRBV7-3 and TRBJ2-2; 9 bases are shared with TRBD2. The ends lost 5 bases at V and 9 bases at J; junction bases unmatched: 7. Germline V gene sequence: CDR1 SGHTA, CDR2 FQGTGA. CDR3 length: 14 residues. The CDR3 reads CASSPAGGGRELFF. The CDR3 coding sequence is TGTGCCAGCAGCCCCGCGGGGGGGGGCCGGGAGCTGTTTTTT.

The rearrangement joins TRBV14 to TRBJ1-5, with unresolved D. The CDR3 length is 12 residues. V lost 4 bases and J lost 7, with 8 bases in between. Germline-derived CDR1 and CDR2 are SGHDN and FVKESK. The CDR3 loop is CASSRAGQPQHF. The DNA of the CDR3 is TGTGCCAGCAGCCGCGCGGGCCAGCCCCAGCATTTT.

This chain uses TRBV6-5 with TRBJ2-3, with D tentatively TRBD2 (5 bases). The CDR3 totals 15 residues. Germline CDR1 and CDR2: MNHEY and SVGAGI. V dropped 5 bases and J dropped 6 bases, with 18 bases sitting between them. As DNA, the CDR3 is TGTGCCAGCAGTAATAACGGACTGGCGGTCGATACGCAGTATTTT. Amino acid sequence: CASSNNGLAVDTQYF.

The J gene is TRBJ2-1, the V gene TRBV5-6, with D perhaps matching TRBD2 (6 bases). The length of the CDR3 is 16 residues. With 4 bases removed from V and 0 bases from J, the gap between germline ends came to 14 bases. Germline V gene data show CDR1 as SGHDT and CDR2 as YYEEEE. CDR3 region: CASSPFGGASYNEQFF. CDR3 coding DNA: TGTGCCAGCAGCCCTTTTGGCGGGGCCTCCTACAATGAGCAGTTCTTC.

The chain recombines TRBV18 with TRBJ2-7, with TRBD1 as a possible D gene (6 bases). With 3 bases removed from V and 6 bases from J, the gap between germline ends came to 12 bases. The CDR3 covers 13 residues. Germline CDR1 is KGHSH and CDR2 is LQKENI. The CDR3 bases are TGTGCCAGCTCACCGCAGGGGCTTGGCGAGCAGTACTTC. Its translation: CASSPQGLGEQYF.

The chain recombines TRBV12-5 with TRBJ2-3; no firm D call. In germline, CDR1 is LGHNT, CDR2 FRNRAP. The CDR3 is 13 residues long. The V end lost 3 bases, the J end lost 6 bases, and 10 bases lay between the germline ends. CDR3 DNA sequence: TGTGCTAGTGGTTTTGCACCGAGGGATACGCAGTATTTT. It translates to CASGFAPRDTQYF.

The chain links TRBV7-3 to TRBJ2-1, with a weak D call TRBD2 (6 bases). This CDR3 is built from 15 residues. Looked up from germline, CDR1 is SGHTA and CDR2 is FQGTGA. The V gene lost 5 bases and the J gene lost 8 bases, with 19 bases spanning the gap. The CDR3 coding sequence is TGTGCCAGCAGCCCAACCCCGGGACTTTTGGATGAGCAGTTCTTC. Translation gives CASSPTPGLLDEQFF.

The chain links TRBV6-5 to TRBJ2-7; D is ambiguous. V was clipped by 0 bases and J by 5 bases, with 11 bases between them. Germline V CDR1 and CDR2: MNHEY, SVGAGI. The CDR3 extends over 14 amino acids. The CDR3 DNA reads as TGTGCCAGCAGTTACTCGGCGAGGTACCACGAGCAGTACTTC. As protein: CASSYSARYHEQYF.

This clone was recorded a few times. The chain's CDR3 is CASGDSRQGWNQPQHF. The CDR3 nucleotides are TGTGCCAGCGGGGATAGCCGTCAGGGTTGGAATCAGCCCCAGCATTTT. The chain links TRBV2 to TRBJ1-5, with D perhaps matching TRBD1 (5 bases). The CDR3 has 16 residues. Germline values: CDR1 SNHLY, CDR2 FYNNEI. V lost 8 bases to trimming and J lost 4 bases, with 21 bases between them.

V and J are TRBV9 and TRBJ2-1, with D maybe TRBD2 (5 bases). The CDR3 has 16 amino acids. Germline CDR1 and CDR2: SGDLS and YYNGEE. V was shortened by 4 bases and J by 6 bases, with 20 bases between the two germline ends. CDR3 protein: CASSSEAADPSNEQFF. CDR3 DNA: TGTGCCAGCAGCTCCGAAGCGGCGGATCCGAGCAATGAGCAGTTCTTC.

The V and J genes are TRBV4-1 and TRBJ1-2; 8 nucleotides match TRBD1. The CDR3 is 17 residues long. V gave up 4 bases and J gave up 2 bases; unmatched junction bases: 12. Germline V lookup: CDR1 MGHRA, CDR2 YSYEKL. The CDR3 loop is CASSLPPGQAQNYGYTF. CDR3 nucleotide sequence: TGCGCCAGCAGCCTCCCCCCGGGACAGGCACAAAACTATGGCTACACCTTC.

The chain links TRBV27 to TRBJ2-1; 10 nucleotides align to TRBD2. CDR3 length: 16 residues. V gave up 6 bases and J gave up 9 bases; unmatched junction bases: 14. Looked up from germline, CDR1 is MNHEY and CDR2 is SMNVEV (reference sequence). In nucleotides, the CDR3 is TGTGCCAGCAGCACCCACGTCAGCGGGAGGGCCACTGAGCAGTTCTTC. Its protein product is CASSTHVSGRATEQFF.

This chain uses TRBV5-1 with TRBJ2-3; a weak D match, TRBD1 (7 bases). Germline V gene sequence: CDR1 SGHRS, CDR2 YFSETQ. There are 17 residues in the CDR3. V was clipped by 5 bases and J by 4 bases, with 23 bases between them. In nucleotides, the CDR3 is TGCGCCAGCAGTGGGGTTTCAACAGGGGAGGTGGCAGATACGCAGTATTTT. Amino acids: CASSGVSTGEVADTQYF.

This clone occurred once. The rearrangement uses TRBV28 and TRBJ2-5; TRBD1 aligns across 8 bases. The V gene's germline CDR1 is MDHEN and CDR2 SYDVKM. The CDR3 runs to 13 residues. With 8 bases clipped from V and 6 bases from J, the junction kept 8 bases outside the gene matches. CDR3 residues: CASDQGARQTQYF. The CDR3 region has the DNA TGTGCCAGCGACCAGGGGGCGAGGCAGACCCAGTACTTC.

The chain links TRBV2 to TRBJ1-2; 8 positions match TRBD1. The CDR3 totals 15 residues. The trim removed 0 bases at V and 6 bases at J, leaving 6 bases unmatched. Germline CDR1 and CDR2: SNHLY and FYNNEI. The CDR3 loop is CASSEAARGLNGYTF. The CDR3 DNA follows: TGTGCCAGCAGTGAAGCGGCCAGGGGGCTGAATGGCTACACCTTC.

The V gene is TRBV11-3, the J gene TRBJ2-5; possibly TRBD1 for D (5 bases). With 5 bases removed from V and 5 bases from J, the gap between germline ends came to 9 bases. This CDR3 has 12 residues. CDR1 and CDR2 (germline): SGHNT, YENEEA. The CDR3 sequence is CASSLQGETQYF. Here the CDR3 DNA reads TGTGCCAGCAGCCTGCAGGGTGAGACCCAGTACTTC.

To note about this clone: One end of the junction is discordant with germline, which a read error may explain. The chain uses TRBV7-9 and TRBJ2-7, with unresolved D. Germline CDR1 is SEHNR and CDR2 is FQNEAQ (reference sequence). The CDR3 is made up of 12 amino acids. The CDR3 nucleotides are TGTTCCAGCAGTTCAACTGCGCCGGAGCAGTACTTC. Protein: CSSSSTAPEQYF. Supplemented by reference TRBV7-9 and TRBJ2-7, the full variable domain reads DTGVSQNPRHKITKRGQNVTFRCDPISEHNRLYWYRQTLGQGPEFLTYFQNEAQLEKSRLLSDRFSAERPKGSFSTLEIQRTEQGDSAMYLCSSSSTAPEQYFGPGTRLTVT.

V gene TRBV9 combines with J gene TRBJ2-5, with 11 bases matching TRBD2. In germline, CDR1 is SGDLS, CDR2 YYNGEE. CDR3 length: 17 amino acids. V dropped 0 bases and J dropped 5; count of bases not matched to a gene: 9. The CDR3 region has the DNA TGTGCCAGCAGCGTAGGGGTTAGCGGGAGGGCCGGGGAGACCCAGTACTTC. This gives the protein CASSVGVSGRAGETQYF.

This clone was counted a few times. This chain connects TRBV9 to TRBJ1-3; D might be TRBD1 (5 bases). CDR1 is SGDLS, CDR2 YYNGEE, per germline. There are 15 residues in the CDR3. The V gene lost 1 base and the J gene lost 5 bases, with 13 bases spanning the gap. CDR3 amino acids: CASSVLAQGRNTIYF. The CDR3 bases are TGTGCCAGCAGCGTACTCGCGCAGGGTAGAAACACCATATATTTT.

The CDR3 DNA is TGTGCCAGCAGCGTAGGGACTCAACGCACAGATACGCAGTATTTT. Residues: CASSVGTQRTDTQYF. The genes are TRBV9 and TRBJ2-3; a weak D match, TRBD2 (5 bases). The CDR3 runs 15 residues. The V end was cut by 0 bases, the J end by 1 base, with 9 bases between. Germline loops: CDR1 SGDLS, CDR2 YYNGEE. The variable domain in full, with the rest retrieved from reference TRBV9 and TRBJ2-3, is DSGVTQTPKHLITATGQRVTLRCSPRSGDLSVYWYQQSLDQGLQFLIQYYNGEERAKGNILERFSAQQFPDLHSELNLSSLELGDSALYFCASSVGTQRTDTQYFGPGTRLTVL.

The chain links TRBV28 to TRBJ1-1; D not certain. CDR1 MDHEN and CDR2 SYDVKM come from the germline V gene. V lost 3 bases, J lost 1 base, and 12 bases lay in between. The CDR3 is 15 residues long. The CDR3 sequence is CASSLPGRANTEAFF. In DNA form, the CDR3 reads TGTGCCAGCAGTTTGCCCGGGAGAGCGAACACTGAAGCTTTCTTT. Looking up the rest from reference TRBV28 and TRBJ1-1 gives the full variable domain: DVKVTQSSRYLVKRTGEKVFLECVQDMDHENMFWYRQDPGLGLRLIYFSYDVKMKEKGDIPEGYSVSREKKERFSLILESASTNQTSMYLCASSLPGRANTEAFFGQGTRLTVV.

The gene calls are TRBV6-5 and TRBJ1-5; 9 bases map to TRBD1. From germline, CDR1 is MNHEY and CDR2 SVGAGI. The CDR3 totals 15 residues. Trimming took 2 bases from V and 9 from J; bases not matched to a gene: 8. In DNA, the CDR3 is TGTGCCAGCAGTTACACAGGGGGCGATGAGTGGCCCCAGCATTTT. Amino acid sequence: CASSYTGGDEWPQHF.

V gene TRBV5-4 combines with J gene TRBJ1-3, with D uncertain. CDR1 and CDR2 from the germline V gene are SGHNT and YYREEE (reference sequence). The CDR3 totals 12 residues. The V gene lost 4 bases and the J gene lost 2 bases, with 4 bases spanning the gap. The CDR3 loop reads CASSPTGNTIYF. The CDR3 region has the DNA TGTGCCAGCAGCCCCACTGGAAACACCATATATTTT.

The rearrangement links TRBV9 to TRBJ2-3; possible D gene TRBD2, 5 bases. The CDR3 length is 13 residues. Germline V CDR1 and CDR2: SGDLS, YYNGEE. V lost 2 bases, J lost 2 bases, and 6 bases lay in between. CDR3 sequence: CASSVLATDTQYF. The CDR3 DNA is TGTGCCAGCAGCGTCCTAGCCACAGATACGCAGTATTTT.

V and J are TRBV25-1 and TRBJ1-1; possibly TRBD1 for D (5 bases). The CDR3 is made up of 14 amino acids. Germline loops: CDR1 MGHDK, CDR2 SYGVNS. V was shortened by 0 bases and J by 4 bases, with 9 bases between the two germline ends. CDR3 sequence reads: CASSEYGGGTEAFF. The CDR3 DNA reads as TGTGCCAGCAGTGAATATGGGGGAGGCACTGAAGCTTTCTTT.

CDR3 protein: CAWSTIEGGEQYF. In nucleotides, the CDR3 is TGTGCCTGGAGTACCATTGAGGGTGGCGAGCAGTACTTC. This chain uses TRBV30 with TRBJ2-7; tentatively, D is TRBD2 (5 bases). The germline V gene has CDR1 GTSNPN and CDR2 SVGIG (reference sequence). V gave up 2 bases and J gave up 6 bases, with 14 bases separating them. The CDR3 consists of 13 residues.

The chain uses TRBV5-4 and TRBJ2-1; no reliable D call. Germline V gene lookup returns CDR1 SGHNT and CDR2 YYREEE (reference sequence). The V gene lost 1 base and the J gene lost 4 bases, with 15 bases spanning the gap. The CDR3 runs to 16 residues. The CDR3 spells CASSLRSVSSYNEQFF. The CDR3 bases are TGTGCCAGCAGCTTGCGTTCAGTTTCGTCTTACAATGAGCAGTTCTTC.